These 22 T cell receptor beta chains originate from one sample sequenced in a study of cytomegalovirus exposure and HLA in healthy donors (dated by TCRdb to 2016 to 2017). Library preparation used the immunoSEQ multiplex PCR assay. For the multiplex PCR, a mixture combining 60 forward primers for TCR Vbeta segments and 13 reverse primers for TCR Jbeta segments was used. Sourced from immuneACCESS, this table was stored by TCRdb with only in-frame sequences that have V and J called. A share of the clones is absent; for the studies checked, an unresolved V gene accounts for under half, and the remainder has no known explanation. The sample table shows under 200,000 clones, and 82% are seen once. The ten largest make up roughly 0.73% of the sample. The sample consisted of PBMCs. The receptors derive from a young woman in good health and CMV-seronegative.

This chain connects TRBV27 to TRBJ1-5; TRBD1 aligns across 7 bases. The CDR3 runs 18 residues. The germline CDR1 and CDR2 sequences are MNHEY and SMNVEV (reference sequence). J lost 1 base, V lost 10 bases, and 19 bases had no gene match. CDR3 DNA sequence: TGTGCCAACTTACAGACCTGGACAGGCCTTGAAAGCAATCAGCCCCAGCATTTT. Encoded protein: CANLQTWTGLESNQPQHF.

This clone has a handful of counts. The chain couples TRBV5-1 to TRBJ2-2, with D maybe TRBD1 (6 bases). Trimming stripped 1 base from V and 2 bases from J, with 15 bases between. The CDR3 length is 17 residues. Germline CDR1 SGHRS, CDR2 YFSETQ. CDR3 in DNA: TGCGCCAGCAGCTTGCTACCACAGGGCCCAAACACCGGGGAGCTGTTTTTT. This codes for CASSLLPQGPNTGELFF.

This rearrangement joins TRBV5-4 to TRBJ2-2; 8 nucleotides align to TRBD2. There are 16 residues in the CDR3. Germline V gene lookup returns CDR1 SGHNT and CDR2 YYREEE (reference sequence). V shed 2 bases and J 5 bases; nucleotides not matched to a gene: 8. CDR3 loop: CASSFVGGGITGELFF. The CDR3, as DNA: TGTGCCAGCAGCTTTGTGGGCGGGGGGATAACCGGGGAGCTGTTTTTT.

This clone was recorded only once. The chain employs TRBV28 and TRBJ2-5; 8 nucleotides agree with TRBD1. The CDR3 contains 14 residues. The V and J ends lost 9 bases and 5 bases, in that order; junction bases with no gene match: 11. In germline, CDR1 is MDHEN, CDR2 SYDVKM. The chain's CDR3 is CASIRTGSGETQYF. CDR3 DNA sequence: TGTGCCAGTATAAGGACAGGGAGTGGGGAGACCCAGTACTTC.

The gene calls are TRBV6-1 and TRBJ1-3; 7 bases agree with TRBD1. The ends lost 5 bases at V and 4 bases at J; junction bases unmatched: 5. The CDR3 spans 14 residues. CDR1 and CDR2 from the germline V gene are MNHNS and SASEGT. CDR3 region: CASSRQGRGNTIYF. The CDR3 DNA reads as TGTGCCAGCAGTAGACAGGGACGCGGAAACACCATATATTTT.

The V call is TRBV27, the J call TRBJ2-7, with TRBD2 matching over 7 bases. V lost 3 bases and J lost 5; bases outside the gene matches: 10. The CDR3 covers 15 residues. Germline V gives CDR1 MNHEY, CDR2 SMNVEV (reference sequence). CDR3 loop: CASSFGGGSINEQYF. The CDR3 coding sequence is TGTGCCAGCAGTTTCGGCGGCGGGAGTATCAACGAGCAGTACTTC.

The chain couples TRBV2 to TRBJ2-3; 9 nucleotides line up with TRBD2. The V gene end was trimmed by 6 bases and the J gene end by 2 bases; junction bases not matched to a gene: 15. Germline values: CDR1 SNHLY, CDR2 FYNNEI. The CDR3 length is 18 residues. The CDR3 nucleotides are TGTGCCAGCAGATACGAGCGGGGGGACCTAAGCTTCACAGATACGCAGTATTTT. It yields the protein CASRYERGDLSFTDTQYF.

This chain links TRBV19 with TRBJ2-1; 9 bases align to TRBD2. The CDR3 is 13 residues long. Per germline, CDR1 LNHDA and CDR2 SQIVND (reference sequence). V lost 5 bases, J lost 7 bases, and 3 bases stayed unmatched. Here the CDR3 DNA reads TGTGCCAGTAGTGGCGGGGGGGCAAATGAGCAGTTCTTC. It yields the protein CASSGGGANEQFF.

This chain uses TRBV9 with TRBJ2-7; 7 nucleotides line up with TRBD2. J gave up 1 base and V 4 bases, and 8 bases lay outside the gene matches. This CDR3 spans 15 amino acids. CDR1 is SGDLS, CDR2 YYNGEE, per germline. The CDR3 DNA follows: TGTGCCAGCAGCCCATCCGGGAGGAGGTCCTACGAGCAGTACTTC. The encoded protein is CASSPSGRRSYEQYF.

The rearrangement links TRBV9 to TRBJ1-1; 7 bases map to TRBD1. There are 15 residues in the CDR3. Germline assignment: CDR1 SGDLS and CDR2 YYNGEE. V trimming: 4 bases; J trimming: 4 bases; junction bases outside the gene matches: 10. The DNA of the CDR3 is TGTGCCAGCAGCCTTCCCGGCAGGGGGACCACTGAAGCTTTCTTT. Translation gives CASSLPGRGTTEAFF.

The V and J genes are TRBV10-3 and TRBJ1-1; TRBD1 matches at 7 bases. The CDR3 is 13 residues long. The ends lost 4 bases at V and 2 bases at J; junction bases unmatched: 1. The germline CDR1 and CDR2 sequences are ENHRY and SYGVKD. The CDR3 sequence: CAISGQGNTEAFF. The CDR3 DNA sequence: TGTGCCATCAGTGGACAGGGTAACACTGAAGCTTTCTTT.

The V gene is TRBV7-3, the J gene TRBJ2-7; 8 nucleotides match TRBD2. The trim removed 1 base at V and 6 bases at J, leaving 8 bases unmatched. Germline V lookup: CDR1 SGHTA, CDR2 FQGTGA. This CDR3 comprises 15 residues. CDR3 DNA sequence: TGTGCCAGCAGCTTAAACCCGGGAGGGGGGGGCGAGCAGTACTTC. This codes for CASSLNPGGGGEQYF.

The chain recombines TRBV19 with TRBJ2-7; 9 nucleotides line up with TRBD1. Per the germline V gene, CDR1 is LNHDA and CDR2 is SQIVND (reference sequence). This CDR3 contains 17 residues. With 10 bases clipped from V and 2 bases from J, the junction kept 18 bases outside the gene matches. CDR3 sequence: CATRISGAQGATYEQYF. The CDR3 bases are TGTGCCACCCGAATATCTGGGGCACAGGGGGCGACCTACGAGCAGTACTTC.

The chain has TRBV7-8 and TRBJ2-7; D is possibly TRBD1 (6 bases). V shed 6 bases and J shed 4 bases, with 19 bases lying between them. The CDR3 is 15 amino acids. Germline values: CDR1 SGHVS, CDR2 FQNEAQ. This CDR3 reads CASRVDRNGAYEQYF. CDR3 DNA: TGTGCCAGCAGAGTTGACAGGAACGGGGCATACGAGCAGTACTTC.

CDR3 nucleotides: TGTGCCATCAGTGTGGACAGTTATGGCTACACCTTC. Protein sequence: CAISVDSYGYTF. The V gene is TRBV10-3, the J gene TRBJ1-2; TRBD1 might be the D (6 bases). The CDR3 runs 12 residues. CDR1 and CDR2 from the germline V gene are ENHRY and SYGVKD. V lost 4 bases and J 5 bases, leaving 8 bases between the germline ends.

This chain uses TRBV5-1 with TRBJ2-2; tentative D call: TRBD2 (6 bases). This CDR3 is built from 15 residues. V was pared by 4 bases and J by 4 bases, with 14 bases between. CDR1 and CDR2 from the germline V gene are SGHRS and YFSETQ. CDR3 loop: CASSRLGGPTGELFF. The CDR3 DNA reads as TGCGCCAGCAGCCGACTAGGAGGCCCCACCGGGGAGCTGTTTTTT.

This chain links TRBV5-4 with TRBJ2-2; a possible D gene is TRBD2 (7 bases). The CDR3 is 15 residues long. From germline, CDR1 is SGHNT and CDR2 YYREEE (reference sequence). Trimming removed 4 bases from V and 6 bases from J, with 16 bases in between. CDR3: CASSLWTGGSGELFF. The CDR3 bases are TGTGCCAGCAGCCTTTGGACGGGGGGCTCCGGGGAGCTGTTTTTT.

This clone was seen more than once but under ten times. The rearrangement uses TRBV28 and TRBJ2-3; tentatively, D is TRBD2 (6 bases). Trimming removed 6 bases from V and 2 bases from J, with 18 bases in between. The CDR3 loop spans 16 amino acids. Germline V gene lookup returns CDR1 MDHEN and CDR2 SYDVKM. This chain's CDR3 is CASSPTGGADTDTQYF. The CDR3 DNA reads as TGTGCCAGCAGCCCTACTGGCGGGGCGGACACAGATACGCAGTATTTT. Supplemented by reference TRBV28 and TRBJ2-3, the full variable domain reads DVKVTQSSRYLVKRTGEKVFLECVQDMDHENMFWYRQDPGLGLRLIYFSYDVKMKEKGDIPEGYSVSREKKERFSLILESASTNQTSMYLCASSPTGGADTDTQYFGPGTRLTVL.

Here the CDR3 reads CASSIGLAGGLAGYEQYF. In DNA, the CDR3 is TGTGCCAGTAGTATCGGACTAGCGGGAGGGCTTGCAGGGTACGAGCAGTACTTC. This rearrangement joins TRBV19 to TRBJ2-5; 15 positions agree with TRBD2. The J call is doubtful: the DNA matches TRBJ2-7 better. Germline V gene sequence: CDR1 LNHDA, CDR2 SQIVND (reference sequence). The CDR3 is 18 residues long.

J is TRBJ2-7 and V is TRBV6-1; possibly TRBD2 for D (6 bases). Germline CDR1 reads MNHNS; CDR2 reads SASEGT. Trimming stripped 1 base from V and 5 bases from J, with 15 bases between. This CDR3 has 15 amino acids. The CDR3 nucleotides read TGTGCCAGCAGTGAAGATCGGGGGAGGCCCCACGAGCAGTACTTC. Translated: CASSEDRGRPHEQYF.

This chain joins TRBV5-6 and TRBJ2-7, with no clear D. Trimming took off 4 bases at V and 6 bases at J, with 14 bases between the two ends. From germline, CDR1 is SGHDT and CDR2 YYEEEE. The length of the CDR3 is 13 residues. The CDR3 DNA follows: TGTGCCAGCAGCCTAAACCCGGGTAGCGAGCAGTACTTC. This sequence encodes CASSLNPGSEQYF.

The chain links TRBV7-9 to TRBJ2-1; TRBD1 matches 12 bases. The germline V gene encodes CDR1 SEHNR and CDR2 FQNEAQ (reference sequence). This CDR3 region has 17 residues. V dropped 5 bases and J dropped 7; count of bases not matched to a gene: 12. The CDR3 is CASSPKQWDRGRNEQFF. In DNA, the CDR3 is TGTGCCAGCAGCCCCAAACAATGGGACAGGGGGCGAAATGAGCAGTTCTTC.